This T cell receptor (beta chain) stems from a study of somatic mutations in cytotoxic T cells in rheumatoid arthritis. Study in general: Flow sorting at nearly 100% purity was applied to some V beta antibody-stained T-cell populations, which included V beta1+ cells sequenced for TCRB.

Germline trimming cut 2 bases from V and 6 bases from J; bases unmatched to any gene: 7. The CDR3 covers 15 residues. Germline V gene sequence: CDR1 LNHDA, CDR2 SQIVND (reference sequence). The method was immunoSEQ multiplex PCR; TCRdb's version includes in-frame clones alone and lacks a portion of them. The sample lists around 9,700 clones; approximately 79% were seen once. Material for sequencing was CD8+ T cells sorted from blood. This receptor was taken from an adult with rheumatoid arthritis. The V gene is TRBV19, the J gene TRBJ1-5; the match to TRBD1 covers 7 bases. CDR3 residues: CASSISQGGGQPQHF. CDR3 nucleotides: TGTGCCAGTAGTATATCGCAGGGGGGCGGTCAGCCCCAGCATTTT.